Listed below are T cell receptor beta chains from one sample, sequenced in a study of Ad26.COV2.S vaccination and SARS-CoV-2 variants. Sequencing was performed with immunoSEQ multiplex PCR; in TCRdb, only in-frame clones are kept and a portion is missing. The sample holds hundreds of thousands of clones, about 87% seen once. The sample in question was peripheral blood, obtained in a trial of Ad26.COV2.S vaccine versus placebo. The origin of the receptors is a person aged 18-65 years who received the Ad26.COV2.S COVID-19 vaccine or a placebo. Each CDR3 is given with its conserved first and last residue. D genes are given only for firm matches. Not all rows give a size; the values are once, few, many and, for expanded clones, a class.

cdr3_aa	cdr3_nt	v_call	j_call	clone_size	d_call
CASSLGIIRFF	TGCGCCAGCAGCTTGGGGATCATTAGGTTCTTC	TRBV5-1	TRBJ2-1	.	.
CASSHNYGANVLTF	TGCGCCAGCAGCCATAATTATGGGGCCAACGTCCTGACTTTC	TRBV4-1	TRBJ2-6	.	.
CASDRSRTDTQYF	TGTGCCTCCGACAGGTCACGCACAGATACGCAGTATTTT	TRBV30	TRBJ2-3	.	.
CATSRGYPLGTGDQPQHF	TGTGCCACCAGCAGAGGGTACCCCCTAGGGACAGGGGATCAGCCCCAGCATTTT	TRBV15	TRBJ1-5	.	TRBD1
CASSVTTGGYFSYTF	TGTGCCAGCAGCGTTACGACAGGGGGTTATTTTAGCTACACCTTC	TRBV9	TRBJ1-2	.	TRBD1
CSVAGQGEDSNQPQHF	TGCAGCGTTGCGGGACAGGGGGAGGATAGCAATCAGCCCCAGCATTTT	TRBV29-1	TRBJ1-5	once	TRBD1
CASSDQEGSTDTQYF	TGTGCCAGCAGTGATCAGGAGGGGAGCACAGATACGCAGTATTTT	TRBV6-4	TRBJ2-3	many	.
CAWINQGTEQYF	TGTGCCTGGATTAATCAGGGAACCGAGCAGTACTTC	TRBV30	TRBJ2-7	.	.
CASSYQGHSNQPQHF	TGTGCCAGCAGCTACCAGGGCCATAGCAATCAGCCCCAGCATTTT	TRBV7-2	TRBJ1-5	.	.
CASSAGTGGIHTQYF	TGCGCCAGCAGCGCTGGGACAGGGGGCATACATACGCAGTATTTT	TRBV5-1	TRBJ2-3	.	TRBD1